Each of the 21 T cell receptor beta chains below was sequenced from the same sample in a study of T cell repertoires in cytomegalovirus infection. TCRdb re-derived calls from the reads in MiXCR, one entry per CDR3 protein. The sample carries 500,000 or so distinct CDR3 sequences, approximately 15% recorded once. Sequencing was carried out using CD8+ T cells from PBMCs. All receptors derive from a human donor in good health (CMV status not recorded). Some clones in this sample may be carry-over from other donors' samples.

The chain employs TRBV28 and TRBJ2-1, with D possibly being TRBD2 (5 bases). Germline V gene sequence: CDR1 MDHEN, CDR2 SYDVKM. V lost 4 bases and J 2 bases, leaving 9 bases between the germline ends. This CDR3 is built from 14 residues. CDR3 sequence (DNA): TGTGCCAGCAGTTCGGGGAGCACCTACAATGAGCAGTTCTTC. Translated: CASSSGSTYNEQFF.

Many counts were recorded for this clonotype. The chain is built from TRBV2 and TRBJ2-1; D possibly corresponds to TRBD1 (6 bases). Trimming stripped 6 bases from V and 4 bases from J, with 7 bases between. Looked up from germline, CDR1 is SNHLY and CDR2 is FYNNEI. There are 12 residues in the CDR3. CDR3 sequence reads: CASRGTYNEQFF. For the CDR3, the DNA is TGTGCCAGCAGAGGGACATACAATGAGCAGTTCTTC. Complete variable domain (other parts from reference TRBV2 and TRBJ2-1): EPEVTQTPSHQVTQMGQEVILRCVPISNHLYFYWYRQILGQKVEFLVSFYNNEISEKSEIFDDQFSVERPDGSNFTLKIRSTKLEDSAMYFCASRGTYNEQFFGPGTRLTVL.

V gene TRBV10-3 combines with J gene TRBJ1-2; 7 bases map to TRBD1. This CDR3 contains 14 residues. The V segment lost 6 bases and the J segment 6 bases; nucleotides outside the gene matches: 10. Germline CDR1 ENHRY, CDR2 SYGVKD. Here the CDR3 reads CAIREQGTPHGYTF. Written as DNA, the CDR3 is TGTGCCATCAGGGAACAGGGGACCCCTCATGGCTACACCTTC.

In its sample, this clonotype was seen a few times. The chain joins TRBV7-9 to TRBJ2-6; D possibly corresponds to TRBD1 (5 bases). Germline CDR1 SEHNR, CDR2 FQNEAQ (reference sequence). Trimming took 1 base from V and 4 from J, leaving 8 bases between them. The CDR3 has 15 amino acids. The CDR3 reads CASSLEGKGANVLTF. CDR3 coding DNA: TGTGCCAGCAGCTTAGAGGGGAAAGGGGCCAACGTCCTGACTTTC. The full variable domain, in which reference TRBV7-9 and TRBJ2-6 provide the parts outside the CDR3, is DTGVSQNPRHKITKRGQNVTFRCDPISEHNRLYWYRQTLGQGPEFLTYFQNEAQLEKSRLLSDRFSAERPKGSFSTLEIQRTEQGDSAMYLCASSLEGKGANVLTFGAGSRLTVL.

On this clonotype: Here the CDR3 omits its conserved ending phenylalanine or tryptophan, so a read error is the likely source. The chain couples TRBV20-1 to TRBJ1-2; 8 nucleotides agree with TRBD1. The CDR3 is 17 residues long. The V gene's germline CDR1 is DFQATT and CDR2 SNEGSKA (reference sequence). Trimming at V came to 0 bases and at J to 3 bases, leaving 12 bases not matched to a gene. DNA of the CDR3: TGCAGTGCTAGAGATTTGGACAGGGCAATCCCGGACTATGGCTACACCTTA. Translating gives CSARDLDRAIPDYGYTL.

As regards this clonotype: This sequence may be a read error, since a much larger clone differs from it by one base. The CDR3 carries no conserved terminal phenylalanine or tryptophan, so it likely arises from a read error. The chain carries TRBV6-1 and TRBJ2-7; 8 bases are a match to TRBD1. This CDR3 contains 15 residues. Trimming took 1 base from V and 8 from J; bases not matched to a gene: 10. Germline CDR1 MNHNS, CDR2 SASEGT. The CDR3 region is CASSEEGQDREQQYL. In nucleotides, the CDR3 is TGTGCCAGCAGTGAAGAGGGACAGGACAGAGAACAGCAGTACTTA.

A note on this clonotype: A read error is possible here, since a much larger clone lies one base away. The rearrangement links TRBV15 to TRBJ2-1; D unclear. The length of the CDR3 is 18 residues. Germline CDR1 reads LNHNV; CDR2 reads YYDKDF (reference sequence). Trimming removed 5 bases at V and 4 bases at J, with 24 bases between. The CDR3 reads CATSPDVEHTPTYNEQFF. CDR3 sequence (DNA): TGTGCCACCAGCCCCGACGTCGAGCATACCCCAACTTACAATGAGCAGTTCTTC.

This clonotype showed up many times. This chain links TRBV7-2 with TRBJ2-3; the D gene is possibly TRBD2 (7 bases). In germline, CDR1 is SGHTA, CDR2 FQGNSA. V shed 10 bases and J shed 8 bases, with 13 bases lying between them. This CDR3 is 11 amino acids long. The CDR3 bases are TGTGCCATCCAGAGGGGGGGTACGCAGTATTTT. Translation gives CAIQRGGTQYF.

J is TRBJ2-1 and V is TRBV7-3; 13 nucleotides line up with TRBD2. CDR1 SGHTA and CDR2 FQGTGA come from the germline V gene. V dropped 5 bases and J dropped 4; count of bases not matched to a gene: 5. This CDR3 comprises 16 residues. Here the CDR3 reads CASSIQGLAGYNEQFF. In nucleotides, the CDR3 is TGTGCCAGCAGCATACAGGGACTAGCGGGGTACAATGAGCAGTTCTTC.

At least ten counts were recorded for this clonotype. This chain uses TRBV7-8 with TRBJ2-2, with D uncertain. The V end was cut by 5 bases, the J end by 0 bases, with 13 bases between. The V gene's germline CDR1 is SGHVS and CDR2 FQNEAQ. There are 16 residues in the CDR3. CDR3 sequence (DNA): TGTGCCAGCAGCCTCGCAGAGAAATCGAACACCGGGGAGCTGTTTTTT. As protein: CASSLAEKSNTGELFF.

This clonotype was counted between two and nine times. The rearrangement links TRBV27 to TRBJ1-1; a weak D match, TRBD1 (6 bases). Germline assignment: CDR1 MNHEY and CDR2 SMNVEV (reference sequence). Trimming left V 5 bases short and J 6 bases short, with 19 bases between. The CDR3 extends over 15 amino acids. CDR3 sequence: CASSILGGGRAEAFF. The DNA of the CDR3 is TGTGCCAGCAGTATCCTGGGGGGCGGGAGGGCTGAAGCTTTCTTT.

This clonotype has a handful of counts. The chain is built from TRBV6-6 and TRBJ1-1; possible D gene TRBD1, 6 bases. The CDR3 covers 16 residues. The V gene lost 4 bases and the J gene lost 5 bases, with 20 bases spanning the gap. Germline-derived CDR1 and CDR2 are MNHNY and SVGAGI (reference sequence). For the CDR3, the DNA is TGTGCCAGCAGTTCGGTGGAGGGCAGGGGCGGTACTGAAGCTTTCTTT. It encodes CASSSVEGRGGTEAFF.

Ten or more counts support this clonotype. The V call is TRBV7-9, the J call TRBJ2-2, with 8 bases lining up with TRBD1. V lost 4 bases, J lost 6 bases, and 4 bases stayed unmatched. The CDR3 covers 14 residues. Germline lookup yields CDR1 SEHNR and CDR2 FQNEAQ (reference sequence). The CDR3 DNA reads TGTGCCAGCAGCTCCGACAGGGGTTCCGGGGAGCTGTTTTTT. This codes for CASSSDRGSGELFF.

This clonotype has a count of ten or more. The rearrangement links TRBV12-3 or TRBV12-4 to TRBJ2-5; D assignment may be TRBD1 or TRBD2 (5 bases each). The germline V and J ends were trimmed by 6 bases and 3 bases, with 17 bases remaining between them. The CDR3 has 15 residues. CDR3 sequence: CASSGWDGGKETQYF. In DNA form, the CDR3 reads TGTGCCAGCAGCGGTTGGGACGGTGGAAAAGAGACCCAGTACTTC.

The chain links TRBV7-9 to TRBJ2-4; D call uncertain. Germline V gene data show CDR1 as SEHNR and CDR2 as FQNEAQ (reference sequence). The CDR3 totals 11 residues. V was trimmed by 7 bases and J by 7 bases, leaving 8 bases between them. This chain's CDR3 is CASTKDNIQYF. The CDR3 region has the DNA TGTGCCAGCACCAAGGATAACATTCAGTACTTC.

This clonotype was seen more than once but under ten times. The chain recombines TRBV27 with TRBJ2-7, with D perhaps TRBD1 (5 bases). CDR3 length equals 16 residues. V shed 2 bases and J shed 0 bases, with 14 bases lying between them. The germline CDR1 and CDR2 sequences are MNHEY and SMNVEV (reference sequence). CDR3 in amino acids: CASSLKGAMSSYEQYF. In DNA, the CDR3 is TGTGCCAGCAGTTTAAAAGGGGCAATGAGCTCCTACGAGCAGTACTTC.

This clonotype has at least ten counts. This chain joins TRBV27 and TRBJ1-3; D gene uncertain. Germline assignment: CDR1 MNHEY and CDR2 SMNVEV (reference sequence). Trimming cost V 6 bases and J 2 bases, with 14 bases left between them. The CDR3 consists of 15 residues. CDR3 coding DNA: TGTGCCAGCAGGCCGGACCTAACTCCTGGAAACACCATATATTTT. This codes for CASRPDLTPGNTIYF.

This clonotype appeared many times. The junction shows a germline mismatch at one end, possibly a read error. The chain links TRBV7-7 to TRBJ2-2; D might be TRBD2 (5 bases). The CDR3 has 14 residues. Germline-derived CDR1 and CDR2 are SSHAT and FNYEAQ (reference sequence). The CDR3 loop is CASSPRNGAGELFF. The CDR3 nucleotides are TGTGCTAGCAGCCCAAGAAACGGGGCCGGGGAGCTGTTTTTT. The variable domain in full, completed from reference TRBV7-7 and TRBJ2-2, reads GAGVSQSPRYKVTKRGQDVTLRCDPISSHATLYWYQQALGQGPEFLTYFNYEAQPDKSGLPSDRFSAERPEGSISTLTIQRTEQRDSAMYRCASSPRNGAGELFFGEGSRLTVL.

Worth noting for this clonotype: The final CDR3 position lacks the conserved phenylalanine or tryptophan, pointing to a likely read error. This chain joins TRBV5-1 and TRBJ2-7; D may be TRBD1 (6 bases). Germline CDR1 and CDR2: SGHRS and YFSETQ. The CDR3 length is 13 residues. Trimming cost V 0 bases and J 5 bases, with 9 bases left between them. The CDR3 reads CASSLDREDEQYL. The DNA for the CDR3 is TGCGCCAGCAGCTTGGACAGGGAAGACGAGCAGTACTTA.

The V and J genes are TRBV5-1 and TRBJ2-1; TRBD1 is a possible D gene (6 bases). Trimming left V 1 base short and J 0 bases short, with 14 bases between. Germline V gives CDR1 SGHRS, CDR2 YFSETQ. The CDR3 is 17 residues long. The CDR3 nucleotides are TGCGCCAGCAGCTTGTCTAAAGCGGACAGCTCCTACAATGAGCAGTTCTTC. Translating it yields CASSLSKADSSYNEQFF.

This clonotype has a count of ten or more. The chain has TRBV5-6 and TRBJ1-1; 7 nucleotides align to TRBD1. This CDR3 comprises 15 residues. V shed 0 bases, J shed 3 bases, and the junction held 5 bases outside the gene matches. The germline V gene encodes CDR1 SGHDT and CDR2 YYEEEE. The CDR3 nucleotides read TGTGCCAGCAGCTTGGCAGTCAGGGGGGACACTGAAGCTTTCTTT. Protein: CASSLAVRGDTEAFF.